The present T cell receptor beta chain was sequenced within a study of blood T cell repertoires in COVID-19. A few counts support this clone. Per the authors' pipeline: Estimation of nucleated cell counts relied on the amplification of reference gene primers. Measured with immunoSEQ multiplex PCR; TCRdb has only the in-frame clones, and not every one. The V and J calls and clone size were taken over from that table, and D and trimming were inferred from the DNA. This table has 50,000 to 65,000 clones, roughly 71% appearing once. The TCR originated in a woman aged 50 to 60 with active or convalescent COVID-19. Specimen: peripheral blood.

Here the CDR3 reads CASSVDGNTEAFF. The CDR3 DNA is TGTGCCAGCAGCGTAGACGGGAACACTGAAGCTTTCTTT. The chain combines TRBV9 with TRBJ1-1, with D hard to call. The CDR3 has 13 amino acids. V was trimmed by 0 bases and J by 1 base, leaving 4 bases between them. Germline V gene lookup returns CDR1 SGDLS and CDR2 YYNGEE.